The clone carrying this T cell receptor (beta chain) was observed a handful of times. Its cognate antigen is unknown. The data originate from a study of beta chain features in type 1 diabetes. Study-wide findings and caveats: VDJ junctions sequenced from type 1 diabetes patients showed fewer insertions and more deletions. Significant though moderate, a shortening of TCRB CDR3s appeared in all four CD4+ subsets of Type 1 diabetes patients. Amplification by PCR could prefer shorter templates, with the same effect in patients and controls.

The CDR3 consists of 13 residues. Deletions cut 0 bases from V and 4 bases from J, with 6 bases between. CDR1 and CDR2 (germline): KGHSH, LQKENI. The authors reverse transcribed all of the isolated RNA, so sequencing captured expressed TCRB transcripts. TCRdb's copy holds only in-frame clones and misses some; the assay was immunoSEQ multiplex PCR. This sample has some 350,000 clones, with 8.5% to 10% found just once. Heparinised blood was drawn once per donor, averaging around 120 mL. Sequenced sample: central memory CD4+ T cells from blood. The chain is built from TRBV18 and TRBJ2-5; D gene ambiguous. This TCR came from a man between 25 and 39 years old with type 1 diabetes. The CDR3 coding sequence is TGTGCCAGCTCACCACCGGACCTAGAGACCCAGTACTTC. It yields the protein CASSPPDLETQYF.